The rows below give T cell receptor beta chains drawn from one sample of a study of human T cells and chemical hapten exposure. TCRdb passed the RACE reads through MiXCR, listing each CDR3 protein once. Among around 110,000 distinct CDR3 sequences listed, about 12% were seen once. The sequences come from whole blood, collected in connection with sensitization to the hapten diphenylcyclopropenone (DPC). These receptor sequences come from a woman in her forties or fifties with alopecia areata. Some clones in this sample may be carry-over from other donors' samples. Each CDR3 is given with its conserved first and last residue. A D gene is named only where the DNA matches it firmly. Size values are once, few and many counts, or a class for expanded clones, and some rows have none.

D: .; length: 13; V: TRBV12-3/TRBV12-4; size: few; J: TRBJ2-3; CDR3: CASTTHTADTQYF; DNA: TGTGCCAGCACCACACATACTGCAGATACGCAGTATTTT
D: .; length: 17; V: TRBV9; size: .; J: TRBJ2-5; CDR3: CASSVGVRQANQETQYF; DNA: TGTGCCAGCAGCGTAGGGGTCCGACAGGCCAATCAAGAGACCCAGTACTTC
D: TRBD2; length: 15; V: TRBV4-2; size: few; J: TRBJ2-7; CDR3: CASSQVSSGGGEQYF; DNA: TGTGCCAGCAGCCAAGTGTCTAGCGGGGGAGGCGAGCAGTACTTC
D: TRBD2; length: 15; V: TRBV12-3/TRBV12-4; size: .; J: TRBJ2-3; CDR3: CASSFLAGATDTQYF; DNA: TGTGCCAGCAGTTTTTTAGCGGGCGCCACAGATACGCAGTATTTT
D: .; length: 13; V: TRBV12-3/TRBV12-4; size: few; J: TRBJ1-1; CDR3: CASLLRAVTEAFF; DNA: TGTGCCAGCTTGTTGAGGGCCGTAACTGAAGCTTTCTTT
D: .; length: 13; V: TRBV5-4; size: many; J: TRBJ2-5; CDR3: CASSYKRQETQYF; DNA: TGTGCCAGCAGCTACAAGCGGCAAGAGACCCAGTACTTC
D: .; length: 15; V: TRBV28; size: .; J: TRBJ2-2; CDR3: CASSLPGAISGELFF; DNA: TGTGCCAGCAGTTTGCCGGGGGCGATCTCCGGGGAGCTGTTTTTT
D: .; length: 15; V: TRBV20-1; size: .; J: TRBJ2-1; CDR3: CSAREGGGKYNEQFF; DNA: TGCAGTGCTAGAGAAGGGGGCGGGAAGTACAATGAGCAGTTCTTC
D: .; length: 15; V: TRBV12-3/TRBV12-4; size: many; J: TRBJ2-1; CDR3: CASSRGEASYNEQFF; DNA: TGTGCCAGCAGCCGAGGGGAAGCCTCCTACAATGAGCAGTTCTTC
D: .; length: 14; V: TRBV6-2/TRBV6-3; size: many; J: TRBJ2-7; CDR3: CASSFPTATYEQYF; DNA: TGTGCCAGCAGTTTTCCGACAGCAACCTACGAGCAGTACTTC
D: .; length: 13; V: TRBV28; size: .; J: TRBJ2-7; CDR3: CASSLEGRGEQYF; DNA: TGTGCCAGCAGTTTGGAGGGCCGGGGTGAGCAGTACTTC
D: .; length: 12; V: TRBV4-1; size: .; J: TRBJ2-1; CDR3: CASSQEEGSQFF; DNA: TGCGCCAGCAGCCAAGAGGAGGGGAGTCAGTTCTTC
D: .; length: 11; V: TRBV28; size: few; J: TRBJ2-5; CDR3: CASSYKETQYF; DNA: TGTGCCAGCAGTTACAAAGAGACCCAGTACTTC
D: TRBD1; length: 14; V: TRBV5-4; size: many; J: TRBJ1-1; CDR3: CASSPGGANTEAFF; DNA: TGTGCCAGCAGCCCAGGGGGCGCAAACACTGAAGCTTTCTTT
D: .; length: 14; V: TRBV6-5; size: .; J: TRBJ1-4; CDR3: CASSYSLGQEKLFF; DNA: TGTGCCAGCAGTTACTCGTTGGGTCAAGAAAAACTGTTTTTT
D: TRBD1; length: 18; V: TRBV12-3/TRBV12-4; size: many; J: TRBJ1-4; CDR3: CASSLEGQGPMKNEKLFF; DNA: TGTGCCAGCAGTCTAGAAGGACAGGGTCCGATGAAGAATGAAAAACTGTTTTTT
D: .; length: 13; V: TRBV6-5; size: .; J: TRBJ1-1; CDR3: CASSYLRGTEAFF; DNA: TGTGCCAGCAGTTATCTCCGGGGGACTGAAGCTTTCTTT
D: .; length: 15; V: TRBV28; size: few; J: TRBJ2-6; CDR3: CASSSSNSGANVLTF; DNA: TGTGCCAGCAGTTCGTCGAACTCTGGGGCCAACGTCCTGACTTTC
D: .; length: 15; V: TRBV7-8; size: few; J: TRBJ1-2; CDR3: CASSRGDRPYYGYTF; DNA: TGTGCCAGCAGCAGGGGGGATAGGCCCTACTATGGCTACACCTTC
D: TRBD1; length: 14; V: TRBV3-1; size: many; J: TRBJ1-1; CDR3: CASSQTGDRSEAFF; DNA: TGTGCCAGCAGCCAGACAGGGGACAGGTCTGAAGCTTTCTTT
D: .; length: 13; V: TRBV11-2; size: .; J: TRBJ1-1; CDR3: CASSLTSTTEAFF; DNA: TGTGCCAGCAGCTTAACTAGTACAACTGAAGCTTTCTTT
D: .; length: 11; V: TRBV5-1; size: many; J: TRBJ1-2; CDR3: CASGEQGGYTF; DNA: TGCGCCAGCGGAGAACAAGGTGGCTACACCTTC
D: .; length: 14; V: TRBV27; size: many; J: TRBJ2-7; CDR3: CASSRVSGWHEQYF; DNA: TGTGCCAGCAGCCGCGTATCGGGGTGGCACGAGCAGTACTTC
D: .; length: 16; V: TRBV11-2; size: few; J: TRBJ2-2; CDR3: CASSLEGQVSAGELFF; DNA: TGTGCCAGCAGCTTAGAGGGCCAGGTATCCGCCGGGGAGCTGTTTTTT
D: .; length: 14; V: TRBV5-6; size: few; J: TRBJ1-3; CDR3: CASSFSPSGNTIYF; DNA: TGTGCCAGCAGCTTTTCACCCTCTGGAAACACCATATATTTT
D: TRBD2; length: 14; V: TRBV7-2; size: few; J: TRBJ2-7; CDR3: CASRMTSGTHEQYF; DNA: TGTGCCAGCAGGATGACTAGCGGGACCCACGAGCAGTACTTC
D: TRBD2; length: 12; V: TRBV28; size: .; J: TRBJ2-5; CDR3: CASLSGGGPQYF; DNA: TGTGCCAGCCTTAGCGGGGGGGGCCCCCAGTACTTC
D: .; length: 12; V: TRBV6-1; size: few; J: TRBJ1-5; CDR3: CASSDRWQPQHF; DNA: TGTGCCAGCAGTGACCGATGGCAGCCCCAGCATTTT
D: .; length: 16; V: TRBV7-2; size: .; J: TRBJ2-4; CDR3: CASSLQARLAKNIQYF; DNA: TGTGCCAGCAGCTTGCAGGCGCGACTAGCCAAAAACATTCAGTACTTC
D: .; length: 14; V: TRBV2; size: many; J: TRBJ2-3; CDR3: CASVDRMRTDTQYF; DNA: TGTGCCAGCGTAGACCGGATGCGCACAGATACGCAGTATTTT
D: TRBD2; length: 18; V: TRBV3-1; size: few; J: TRBJ2-1; CDR3: CASSQTSGRAYGGNEQFF; DNA: TGTGCCAGCAGCCAGACTAGCGGGAGAGCCTATGGGGGCAATGAGCAGTTCTTC
D: .; length: 17; V: TRBV3-2; size: few; J: TRBJ2-2; CDR3: CASSRSVSGLNTGELFF; DNA: TGTGCCAGCAGCCGGAGCGTGAGCGGGCTGAACACCGGGGAGCTGTTTTTT
D: .; length: 17; V: TRBV25-1; size: .; J: TRBJ1-6; CDR3: CASSGGLGSSYNSPLHF; DNA: TGTGCCAGCAGTGGCGGACTTGGGAGCTCCTATAATTCACCCCTCCACTTT
D: .; length: 15; V: TRBV7-6; size: many; J: TRBJ2-2; CDR3: CASSPIGANTGELFF; DNA: TGTGCCAGCAGCCCGATAGGGGCTAACACCGGGGAGCTGTTTTTT
D: .; length: 17; V: TRBV4-3; size: .; J: TRBJ1-2; CDR3: CASSQGSGIRRDYGYTF; DNA: TGCGCCAGCAGCCAAGGGTCCGGCATACGGAGGGACTATGGCTACACCTTC
D: .; length: 15; V: TRBV20-1; size: few; J: TRBJ2-3; CDR3: CSALHPGVGTDTQYF; DNA: TGCAGTGCTCTCCACCCCGGGGTAGGCACAGATACGCAGTATTTT
D: .; length: 13; V: TRBV7-9; size: .; J: TRBJ1-1; CDR3: CASSLTRDTEAFF; DNA: TGTGCCAGCAGCTTAACCCGGGACACTGAAGCTTTCTTT
D: .; length: 14; V: TRBV15; size: few; J: TRBJ1-1; CDR3: CATSREARNTEAFF; DNA: TGTGCCACCAGCAGAGAAGCAAGGAACACTGAAGCTTTCTTT
D: TRBD2; length: 17; V: TRBV4-1; size: few; J: TRBJ2-1; CDR3: CASSQDLPSGYYNEQFF; DNA: TGCGCCAGCAGCCAAGATCTCCCTAGCGGTTACTACAATGAGCAGTTCTTC
D: .; length: 14; V: TRBV5-1; size: few; J: TRBJ1-6; CDR3: CASSPGGGNSPLHF; DNA: TGCGCCAGCAGCCCCGGCGGGGGGAATTCACCCCTCCACTTT
D: .; length: 15; V: TRBV7-2; size: .; J: TRBJ1-5; CDR3: CASSPGGGGDQPQHF; DNA: TGTGCCAGCAGCCCAGGAGGGGGTGGCGATCAGCCCCAGCATTTT
D: TRBD1; length: 16; V: TRBV7-8; size: few; J: TRBJ1-5; CDR3: CASSLAWGGTGQPQHF; DNA: TGTGCCAGCAGCTTAGCTTGGGGAGGGACAGGTCAGCCCCAGCATTTT
D: .; length: 12; V: TRBV5-6; size: .; J: TRBJ2-7; CDR3: CASSSMGYEQYF; DNA: TGTGCCAGCAGCAGCATGGGCTACGAGCAGTACTTC
D: .; length: 13; V: TRBV6-5; size: .; J: TRBJ2-3; CDR3: CASKASFTDTQYF; DNA: TGTGCCAGCAAGGCCAGTTTCACAGATACGCAGTATTTT
D: TRBD1; length: 13; V: TRBV28; size: .; J: TRBJ1-6; CDR3: CASSTGGSSPLHF; DNA: TGTGCCAGCAGTACAGGGGGTTCGTCACCCCTCCACTTT
D: .; length: 14; V: TRBV7-9; size: few; J: TRBJ2-1; CDR3: CASSSRGGAGEQFF; DNA: TGTGCCAGCAGCTCCAGGGGTGGGGCAGGTGAGCAGTTCTTC
D: .; length: 12; V: TRBV19; size: .; J: TRBJ1-5; CDR3: CASSAPFQPQHF; DNA: TGTGCCAGTAGTGCACCTTTCCAGCCCCAGCATTTT
D: .; length: 11; V: TRBV18; size: few; J: TRBJ1-1; CDR3: CASSPGTEAFF; DNA: TGTGCCAGCTCACCAGGAACTGAAGCTTTCTTT
D: .; length: 13; V: TRBV29-1; size: many; J: TRBJ1-2; CDR3: CSVDNVGNYGYTF; DNA: TGCAGCGTTGATAACGTCGGGAACTATGGCTACACCTTC
D: TRBD2; length: 15; V: TRBV28; size: few; J: TRBJ2-7; CDR3: CASRGTGTSVYEQYF; DNA: TGTGCCAGCAGGGGGACCGGGACTAGCGTATACGAGCAGTACTTC
D: TRBD2; length: 21; V: TRBV11-2; size: many; J: TRBJ2-2; CDR3: CASTDRWTSGSNIGKTGELFF; DNA: TGTGCCAGCACCGACAGGTGGACTAGCGGGAGTAATATCGGCAAAACCGGGGAGCTGTTTTTT
D: .; length: 16; V: TRBV4-3; size: .; J: TRBJ1-6; CDR3: CASSPDRSSYNSPLHF; DNA: TGCGCCAGCAGCCCCGACAGGAGCTCCTATAATTCACCCCTCCACTTT
D: TRBD2; length: 16; V: TRBV27; size: few; J: TRBJ2-5; CDR3: CASSSLTSGLKETQYF; DNA: TGTGCCAGCAGTTCGTTGACTAGCGGACTAAAAGAGACCCAGTACTTC